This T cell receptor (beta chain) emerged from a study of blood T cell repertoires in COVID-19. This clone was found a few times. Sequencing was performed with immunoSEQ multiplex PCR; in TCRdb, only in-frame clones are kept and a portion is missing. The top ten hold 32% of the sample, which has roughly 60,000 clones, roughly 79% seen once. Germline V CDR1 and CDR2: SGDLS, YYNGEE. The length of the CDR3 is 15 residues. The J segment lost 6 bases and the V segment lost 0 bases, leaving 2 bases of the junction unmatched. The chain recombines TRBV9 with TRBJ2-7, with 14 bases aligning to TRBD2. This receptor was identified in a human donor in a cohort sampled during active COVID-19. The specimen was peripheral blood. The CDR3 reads CASSVAGTSGSEQYF. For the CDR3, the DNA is TGTGCCAGCAGCGTAGCTGGGACTAGCGGGAGCGAGCAGTACTTC.